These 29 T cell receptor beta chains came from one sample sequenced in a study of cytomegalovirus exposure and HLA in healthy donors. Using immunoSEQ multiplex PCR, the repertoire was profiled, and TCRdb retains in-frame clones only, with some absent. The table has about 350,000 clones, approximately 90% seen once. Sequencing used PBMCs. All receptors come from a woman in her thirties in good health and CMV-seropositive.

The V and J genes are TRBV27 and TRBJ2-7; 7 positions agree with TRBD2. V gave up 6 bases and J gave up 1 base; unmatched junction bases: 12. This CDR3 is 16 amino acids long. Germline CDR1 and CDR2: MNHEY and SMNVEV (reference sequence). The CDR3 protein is CASRKSGAGVSYEQYF. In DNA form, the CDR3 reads TGTGCCAGCAGAAAATCTGGGGCGGGAGTGTCCTACGAGCAGTACTTC.

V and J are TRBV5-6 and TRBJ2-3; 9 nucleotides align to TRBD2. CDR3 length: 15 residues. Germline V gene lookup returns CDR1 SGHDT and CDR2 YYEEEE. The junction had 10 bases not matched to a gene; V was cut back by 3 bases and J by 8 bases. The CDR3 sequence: CASSSGTSYRGTQYF. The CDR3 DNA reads TGTGCCAGCAGCTCCGGGACTAGCTATCGAGGTACGCAGTATTTT.

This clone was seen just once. CDR3 residues: CAWRIAGLVTGELFF. CDR3 DNA sequence: TGTGCCTGGAGGATCGCGGGGTTGGTAACCGGGGAGCTGTTTTTT. The chain employs TRBV30 and TRBJ2-2; D may be TRBD2 (6 bases). V was pared by 3 bases and J by 5 bases, with 16 bases between. This CDR3 region has 15 residues. Germline loops: CDR1 GTSNPN, CDR2 SVGIG (reference sequence).

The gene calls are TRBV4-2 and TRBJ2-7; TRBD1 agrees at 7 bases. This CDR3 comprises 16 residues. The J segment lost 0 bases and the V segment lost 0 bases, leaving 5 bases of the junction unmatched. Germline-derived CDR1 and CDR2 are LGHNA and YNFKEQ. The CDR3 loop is CASSQDRGQYSYEQYF. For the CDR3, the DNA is TGTGCCAGCAGCCAAGATCGGGGACAGTACTCCTACGAGCAGTACTTC.

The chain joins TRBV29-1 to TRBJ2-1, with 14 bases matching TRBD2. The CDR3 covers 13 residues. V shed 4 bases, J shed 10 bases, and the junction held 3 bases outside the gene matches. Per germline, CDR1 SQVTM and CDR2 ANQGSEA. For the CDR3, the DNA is TGCAGCGTTGCGGGACTAGCGGGAGTGGAGCAGTTCTTC. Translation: CSVAGLAGVEQFF.

The CDR3 spells CASGQGNSYEQYF. The CDR3 DNA reads as TGTGCCAGCGGACAGGGAAACTCCTACGAGCAGTACTTC. V and J are TRBV2 and TRBJ2-7; TRBD1 matches 8 bases. The CDR3 totals 13 residues. Germline V lookup: CDR1 SNHLY, CDR2 FYNNEI. The V and J ends lost 8 bases and 0 bases, in that order; junction bases with no gene match: 3.

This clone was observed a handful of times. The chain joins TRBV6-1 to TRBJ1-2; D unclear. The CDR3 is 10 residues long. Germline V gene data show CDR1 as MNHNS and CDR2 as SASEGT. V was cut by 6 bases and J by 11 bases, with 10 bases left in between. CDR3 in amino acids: CASRKHGYTF. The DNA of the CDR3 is TGTGCCAGCAGAAAGCACGGGTACACCTTC.

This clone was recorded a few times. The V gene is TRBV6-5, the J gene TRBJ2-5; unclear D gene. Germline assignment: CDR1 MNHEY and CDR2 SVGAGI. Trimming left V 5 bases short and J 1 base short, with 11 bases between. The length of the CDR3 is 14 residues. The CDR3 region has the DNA TGTGCCAGCAGTCCCCGTGGGGTCCAAGAGACCCAGTACTTC. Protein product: CASSPRGVQETQYF.

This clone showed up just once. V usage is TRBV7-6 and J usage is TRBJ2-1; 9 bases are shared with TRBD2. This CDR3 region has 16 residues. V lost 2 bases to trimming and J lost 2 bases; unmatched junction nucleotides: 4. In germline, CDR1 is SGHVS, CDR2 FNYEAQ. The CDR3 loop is CASSLMASGAYNEQFF. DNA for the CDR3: TGTGCCAGCAGCTTAATGGCTAGCGGGGCCTACAATGAGCAGTTCTTC. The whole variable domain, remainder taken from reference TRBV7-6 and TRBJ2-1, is GAGVSQSPRYKVTKRGQDVALRCDPISGHVSLYWYRQALGQGPEFLTYFNYEAQQDKSGLPNDRFSAERPEGSISTLTIQRTEQRDSAMYRCASSLMASGAYNEQFFGPGTRLTVL.

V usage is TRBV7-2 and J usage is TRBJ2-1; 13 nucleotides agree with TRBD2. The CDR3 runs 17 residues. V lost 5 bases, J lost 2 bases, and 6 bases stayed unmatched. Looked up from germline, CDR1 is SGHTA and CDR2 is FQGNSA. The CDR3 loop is CASSLRTSGGPYNEQFF. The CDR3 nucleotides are TGTGCCAGCAGCCTGAGGACTAGCGGGGGACCCTACAATGAGCAGTTCTTC.

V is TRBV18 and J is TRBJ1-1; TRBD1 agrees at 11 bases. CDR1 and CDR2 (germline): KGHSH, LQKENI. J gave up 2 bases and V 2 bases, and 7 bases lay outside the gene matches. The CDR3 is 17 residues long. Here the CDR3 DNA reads TGTGCCAGCTCACCAACCCGGGACAGGGGGTTCAACACTGAAGCTTTCTTT. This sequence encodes CASSPTRDRGFNTEAFF.

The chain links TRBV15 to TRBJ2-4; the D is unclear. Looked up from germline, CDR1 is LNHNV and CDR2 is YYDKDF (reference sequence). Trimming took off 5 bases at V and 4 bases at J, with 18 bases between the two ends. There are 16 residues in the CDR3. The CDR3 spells CATSGPSRTFKNIQYF. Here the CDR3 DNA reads TGTGCCACCAGCGGTCCCTCGAGGACCTTTAAAAACATTCAGTACTTC.

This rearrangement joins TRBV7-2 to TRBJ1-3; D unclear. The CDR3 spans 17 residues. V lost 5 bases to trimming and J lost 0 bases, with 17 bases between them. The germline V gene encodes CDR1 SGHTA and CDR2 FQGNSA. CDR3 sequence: CASSPLVFPVSGNTIYF. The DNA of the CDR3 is TGTGCCAGCAGCCCTCTCGTGTTTCCGGTCTCTGGAAACACCATATATTTT.

CDR3 protein: CASSLGEGVAGRYEQYF. CDR3 nucleotides: TGTGCCAGCAGCTTAGGAGAGGGGGTAGCGGGGCGATACGAGCAGTACTTC. The genes are TRBV11-2 and TRBJ2-7; TRBD2 matches at 8 bases. With 1 base clipped from V and 4 bases from J, the junction kept 12 bases outside the gene matches. Germline V gives CDR1 SGHAT, CDR2 FQNNGV. This CDR3 spans 17 amino acids.

CDR3 DNA: TGTGCCAGCAGTGAAGGGGAGGCCTCCTCACCCCTCCACTTT. Amino acids: CASSEGEASSPLHF. The chain joins TRBV2 to TRBJ1-6; D unclear. Trimming pared 1 base from V and 10 bases from J, leaving 11 bases between. Germline CDR1 is SNHLY and CDR2 is FYNNEI. The length of the CDR3 is 14 residues. The variable domain in full, with the rest retrieved from reference TRBV2 and TRBJ1-6, is EPEVTQTPSHQVTQMGQEVILRCVPISNHLYFYWYRQILGQKVEFLVSFYNNEISEKSEIFDDQFSVERPDGSNFTLKIRSTKLEDSAMYFCASSEGEASSPLHFGNGTRLTVT.

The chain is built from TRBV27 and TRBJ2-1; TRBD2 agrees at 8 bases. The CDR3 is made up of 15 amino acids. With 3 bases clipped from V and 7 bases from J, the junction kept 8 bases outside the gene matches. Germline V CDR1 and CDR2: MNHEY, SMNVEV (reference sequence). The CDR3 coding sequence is TGTGCCAGCAGTTTGAGCGGGAGCCTATATAATGAGCAGTTCTTC. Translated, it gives CASSLSGSLYNEQFF.

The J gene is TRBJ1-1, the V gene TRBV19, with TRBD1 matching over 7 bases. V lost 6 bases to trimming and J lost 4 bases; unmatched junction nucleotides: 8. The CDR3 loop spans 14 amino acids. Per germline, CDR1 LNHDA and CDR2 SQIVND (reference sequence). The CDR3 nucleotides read TGTGCCAGTAGACCGCCAGGGGGGAGCACTGAAGCTTTCTTT. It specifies CASRPPGGSTEAFF.

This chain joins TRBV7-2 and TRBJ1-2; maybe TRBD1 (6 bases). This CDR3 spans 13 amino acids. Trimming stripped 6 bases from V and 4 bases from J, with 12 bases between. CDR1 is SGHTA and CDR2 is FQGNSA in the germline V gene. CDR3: CASSSGTIYGYTF. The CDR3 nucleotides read TGTGCCAGCAGTTCCGGGACAATCTATGGCTACACCTTC.

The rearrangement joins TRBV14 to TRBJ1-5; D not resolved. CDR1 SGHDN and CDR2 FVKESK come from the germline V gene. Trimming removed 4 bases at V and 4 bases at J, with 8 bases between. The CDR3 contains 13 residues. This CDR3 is CASSRGGNQPQHF. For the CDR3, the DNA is TGTGCCAGCAGCCGCGGAGGTAATCAGCCCCAGCATTTT.

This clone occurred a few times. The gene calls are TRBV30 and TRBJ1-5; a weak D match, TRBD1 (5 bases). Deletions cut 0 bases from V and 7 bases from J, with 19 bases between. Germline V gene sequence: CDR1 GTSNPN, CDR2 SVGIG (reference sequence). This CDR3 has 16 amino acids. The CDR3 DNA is TGTGCCTGGAGTGTGGGGGTAGGAGGGATTAGGCAGCCCCAGCATTTT. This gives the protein CAWSVGVGGIRQPQHF.

The CDR3 DNA is TGTGCCAGCAGTCAGGGGCCTGGCACTGAAGCTTTCTTT. Translation gives CASSQGPGTEAFF. The gene calls are TRBV6-5 and TRBJ1-1; D might be TRBD1 (6 bases). Germline CDR1 reads MNHEY; CDR2 reads SVGAGI. The CDR3 runs 13 residues. V was trimmed by 5 bases and J by 4 bases, leaving 11 bases between them.

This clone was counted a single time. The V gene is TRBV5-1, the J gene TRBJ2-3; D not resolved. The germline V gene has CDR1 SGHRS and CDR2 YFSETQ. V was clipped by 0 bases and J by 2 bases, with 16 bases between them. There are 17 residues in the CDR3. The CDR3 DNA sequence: TGCGCCAGCAGCTTGGAAGTAGACCCACAGACCACAGATACGCAGTATTTT. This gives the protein CASSLEVDPQTTDTQYF.

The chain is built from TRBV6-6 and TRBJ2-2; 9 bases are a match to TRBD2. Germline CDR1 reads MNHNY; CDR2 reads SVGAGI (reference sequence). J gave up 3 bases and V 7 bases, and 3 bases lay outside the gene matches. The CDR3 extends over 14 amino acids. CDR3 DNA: TGTGCCAGCACCCTAGCGGGGTACACCGGGGAGCTGTTTTTT. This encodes CASTLAGYTGELFF.

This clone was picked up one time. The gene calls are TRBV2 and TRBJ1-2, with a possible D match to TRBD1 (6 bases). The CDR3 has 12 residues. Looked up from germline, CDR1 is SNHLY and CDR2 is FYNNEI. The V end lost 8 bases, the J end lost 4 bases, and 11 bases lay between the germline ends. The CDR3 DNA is TGTGCCAGCGACCAGGACAGCTATGGCTACACCTTC. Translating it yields CASDQDSYGYTF.

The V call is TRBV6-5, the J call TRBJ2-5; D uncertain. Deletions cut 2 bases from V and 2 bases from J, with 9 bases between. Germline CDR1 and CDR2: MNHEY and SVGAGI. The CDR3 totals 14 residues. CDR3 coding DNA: TGTGCCAGCAGTTACGCACATGTTCAAGAGACCCAGTACTTC. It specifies CASSYAHVQETQYF.

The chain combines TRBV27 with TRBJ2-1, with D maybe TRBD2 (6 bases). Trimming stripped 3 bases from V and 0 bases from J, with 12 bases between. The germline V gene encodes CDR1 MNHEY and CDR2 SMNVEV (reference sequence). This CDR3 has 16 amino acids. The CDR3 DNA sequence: TGTGCCAGCAGTTTTCAGGGAGGACACTCCTACAATGAGCAGTTCTTC. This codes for CASSFQGGHSYNEQFF.

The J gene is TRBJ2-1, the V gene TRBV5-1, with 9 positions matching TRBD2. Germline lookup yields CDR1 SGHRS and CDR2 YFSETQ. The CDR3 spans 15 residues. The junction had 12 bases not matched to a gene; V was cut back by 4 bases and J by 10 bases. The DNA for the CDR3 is TGCGCCAGCAGCGAGTCGGGACTAGCTATTGGGGAGCAGTTCTTC. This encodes CASSESGLAIGEQFF. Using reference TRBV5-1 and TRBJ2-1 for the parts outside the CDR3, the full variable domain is KAGVTQTPRYLIKTRGQQVTLSCSPISGHRSVSWYQQTPGQGLQFLFEYFSETQRNKGNFPGRFSGRQFSNSRSEMNVSTLELGDSALYLCASSESGLAIGEQFFGPGTRLTVL.

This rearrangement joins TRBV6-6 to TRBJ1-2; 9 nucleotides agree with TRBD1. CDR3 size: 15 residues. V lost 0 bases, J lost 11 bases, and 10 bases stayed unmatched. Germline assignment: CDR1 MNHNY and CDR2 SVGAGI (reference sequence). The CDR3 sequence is CASSYSEVGQGGYTF. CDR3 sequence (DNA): TGTGCCAGCAGTTACTCCGAAGTGGGACAGGGTGGGTACACCTTC.

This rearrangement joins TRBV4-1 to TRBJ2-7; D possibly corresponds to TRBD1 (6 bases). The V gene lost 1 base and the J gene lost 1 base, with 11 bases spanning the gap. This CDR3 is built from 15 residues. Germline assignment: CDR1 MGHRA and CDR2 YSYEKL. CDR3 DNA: TGCGCCAGCAGCCAAGCATCAGGACAGTCCTACGAGCAGTACTTC. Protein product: CASSQASGQSYEQYF.